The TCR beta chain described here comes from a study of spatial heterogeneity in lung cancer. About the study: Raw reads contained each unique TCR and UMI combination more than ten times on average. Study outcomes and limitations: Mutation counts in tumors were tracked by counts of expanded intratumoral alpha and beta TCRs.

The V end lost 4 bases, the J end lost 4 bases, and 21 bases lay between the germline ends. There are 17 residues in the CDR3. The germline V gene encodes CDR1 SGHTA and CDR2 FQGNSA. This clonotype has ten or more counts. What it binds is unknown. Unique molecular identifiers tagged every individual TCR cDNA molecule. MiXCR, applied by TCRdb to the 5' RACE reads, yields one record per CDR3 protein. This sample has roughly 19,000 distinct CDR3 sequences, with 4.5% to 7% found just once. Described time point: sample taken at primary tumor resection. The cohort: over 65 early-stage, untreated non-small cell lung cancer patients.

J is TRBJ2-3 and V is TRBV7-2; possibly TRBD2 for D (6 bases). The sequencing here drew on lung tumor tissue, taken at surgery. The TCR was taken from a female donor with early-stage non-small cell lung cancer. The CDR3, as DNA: TGTGCCAGCAGCTCTAGTCCCTCCGGGAGTTGGGCAGATACGCAGTATTTT. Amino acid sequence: CASSSSPSGSWADTQYF.